Presented here are 29 T cell receptor beta chains from one specimen sequenced in a study of blood T cells in healthy people across ages. The use of a sample-barcoded 5' primer and a J-beta primer mix characterized a second PCR of about 7 to 12 cycles. TCRdb redid the calling of the 5' RACE reads with MiXCR, one entry per CDR3 protein. Among over a million distinct CDR3 sequences, 40% to 55% were seen once, and the ten largest hold approximately 20%. The sequenced material came from blood. The origin of the receptors is a woman aged 55-75 years in good health.

This clonotype was counted ten times or more. V is TRBV9 and J is TRBJ1-6; no firm D call. Per the germline V gene, CDR1 is SGDLS and CDR2 is YYNGEE. This CDR3 contains 14 residues. Trimming shortened V by 0 bases and J by 7 bases, and 8 bases separated the two germline ends. The CDR3 sequence: CASSVATSNSPLHF. In DNA, the CDR3 is TGTGCCAGCAGCGTAGCTACGAGCAATTCACCCCTCCACTTT.

Regarding this clonotype: The germline gene is not matched at one end of the junction; a read error may be the cause. The genes are TRBV20-1 and TRBJ2-7; D is possibly TRBD1 (6 bases). CDR3 length equals 13 residues. Germline values: CDR1 DFQATT, CDR2 SNEGSKA (reference sequence). The DNA for the CDR3 is TGCGGTGCTAGGACAGACTTCTCCTACGAGCAGTACTTC. Its protein is CGARTDFSYEQYF.

This clonotype was detected a few times. The V and J genes are TRBV20-1 and TRBJ1-5, with a weak D call TRBD1 (6 bases). Germline CDR1 is DFQATT and CDR2 is SNEGSKA (reference sequence). Deletions cut 1 base from V and 5 bases from J, with 9 bases between. The CDR3 is 13 amino acids. The CDR3 DNA reads as TGCAGTGCTAGAGCGACAGGCGATCAGCCCCAGCATTTT. Translating it yields CSARATGDQPQHF.

The count of this clonotype is one. The chain employs TRBV12-3 or TRBV12-4 and TRBJ2-5; TRBD2 matches at 12 bases. The DNA end is a closer match to TRBJ2-7, so the J assignment may be wrong. There are 17 residues in the CDR3. CDR3 nucleotide sequence: TGTGCCAGCAGCTCTCGGACTAGCGGGGACGGGAGCTACGAGCAGTACTTC. Its translation: CASSSRTSGDGSYEQYF.

This clonotype was observed a few times. The V gene is TRBV27, the J gene TRBJ2-1; 10 nucleotides match TRBD2. After removal of 5 bases from V and 10 bases from J, the junction contained 20 bases not matched to a gene. Germline V gene lookup returns CDR1 MNHEY and CDR2 SMNVEV (reference sequence). The CDR3 length is 18 residues. This chain's CDR3 is CASSLRAASGGMLREQFF. DNA of the CDR3: TGTGCCAGCAGTCTACGAGCGGCTAGCGGGGGTATGTTACGAGAGCAGTTCTTC.

In this sample, this clonotype turned up a few times. CDR3 sequence reads: CSADGGTESLETQYF. CDR3 nucleotide sequence: TGCAGTGCGGATGGAGGGACAGAGAGCTTGGAGACCCAGTACTTC. The rearrangement joins TRBV20-1 to TRBJ2-5, with a tentative D call TRBD1 (7 bases). CDR1 DFQATT and CDR2 SNEGSKA come from the germline V gene (reference sequence). Trimming took 6 bases from V and 5 from J, leaving 22 bases between them. CDR3 size: 15 residues.

This clonotype occurred a few times. This chain joins TRBV27 and TRBJ2-1; 8 bases match TRBD2. The CDR3 runs 16 residues. V shed 5 bases, J shed 4 bases, and the junction held 10 bases outside the gene matches. CDR1 MNHEY and CDR2 SMNVEV come from the germline V gene (reference sequence). In nucleotides, the CDR3 is TGTGCCAGCAGTCCGAACGGGAGGGCCATATACAATGAGCAGTTCTTC. This codes for CASSPNGRAIYNEQFF.

This clonotype was counted at least ten times. The chain combines TRBV29-1 with TRBJ2-7; TRBD1 matches 10 bases. This CDR3 is built from 11 residues. CDR1 SQVTM and CDR2 ANQGSEA come from the germline V gene. The V segment lost 7 bases and the J segment 5 bases; nucleotides outside the gene matches: 2. The CDR3 loop reads CSAGQGHEQYF. CDR3 bases: TGCAGCGCGGGACAGGGGCACGAGCAGTACTTC.

This clonotype was seen a single time. The junction shows a germline mismatch at one end, possibly a read error. The J gene is TRBJ2-5, the V gene TRBV2; D uncertain. The DNA end favors TRBJ2-7, so the J call may be wrong. The CDR3 loop spans 10 amino acids. Germline lookup yields CDR1 SNHLY and CDR2 FYNNEI. CDR3 sequence reads: CACSGNEQYF. The CDR3 DNA reads as TGTGCCTGCAGTGGGAACGAGCAGTACTTC.

The gene calls are TRBV11-3 and TRBJ2-1; TRBD2 matches at 8 bases. The V gene's germline CDR1 is SGHNT and CDR2 YENEEA. The V gene end was trimmed by 5 bases and the J gene end by 11 bases; junction bases not matched to a gene: 8. The length of the CDR3 is 13 residues. The CDR3 is CASSPGRGGQQFF. For the CDR3, the DNA is TGTGCCAGCAGCCCAGGACGGGGGGGACAGCAGTTCTTC.

As for this clonotype: Its ends do not fully match the called genes, so a read error is possible. J is TRBJ2-1 and V is TRBV6-2 or TRBV6-3; D not certain. This CDR3 has 15 residues. Germline CDR1 and CDR2: MNHEY and SVGEGT. In DNA form, the CDR3 reads TGTGCCAGCAGTTACGGCCAGTCTACCTACAATGTGCAGTTCTTC. Its protein is CASSYGQSTYNVQFF.

The genes are TRBV6-1 and TRBJ2-1, with D maybe TRBD1 (6 bases). Trimming stripped 1 base from V and 9 bases from J, with 7 bases between. The germline V gene encodes CDR1 MNHNS and CDR2 SASEGT. The length of the CDR3 is 12 residues. CDR3 coding DNA: TGTGCCAGCAGTGAAGGGACAGCTGAGCAGTTCTTC. This codes for CASSEGTAEQFF.

The sample holds a few counts of this clonotype. The CDR3 region is CASRGGKTSTGGIEQYF. In DNA form, the CDR3 reads TGTGCCAGCAGAGGGGGAAAAACCTCGACGGGGGGAATCGAGCAGTACTTC. The V and J genes are TRBV6-1 and TRBJ2-4; D perhaps matches TRBD2 (7 bases). The J call is in doubt because the DNA end fits TRBJ2-7 better. CDR3 length: 17 residues. CDR1 MNHNS and CDR2 SASEGT come from the germline V gene.

The chain employs TRBV20-1 and TRBJ2-1; tentatively, D is TRBD2 (5 bases). CDR3 size: 16 residues. Trimming pared 0 bases from V and 4 bases from J, leaving 16 bases between. The germline V gene has CDR1 DFQATT and CDR2 SNEGSKA (reference sequence). CDR3 nucleotides: TGCAGTGCTAGAGATGGTTCTCCTAGCTCATACAATGAGCAGTTCTTC. It yields the protein CSARDGSPSSYNEQFF.

The chain combines TRBV6-1 with TRBJ2-5, with D tentatively TRBD1 (6 bases). This CDR3 spans 14 amino acids. V was pared by 1 base and J by 4 bases, with 10 bases between. The germline V gene encodes CDR1 MNHNS and CDR2 SASEGT. CDR3 in DNA: TGTGCCAGCAGTGAAGAAAGAGGGGGAGAGACCCAGTACTTC. This encodes CASSEERGGETQYF.

The chain combines TRBV20-1 with TRBJ2-3, with 7 bases identical to TRBD2. CDR1 and CDR2 (germline): DFQATT, SNEGSKA (reference sequence). This CDR3 has 12 amino acids. V trimming: 7 bases; J trimming: 0 bases; junction bases outside the gene matches: 1. Here the CDR3 reads CSGRGSTDTQYF. The CDR3, as DNA: TGCAGTGGGCGGGGGAGCACAGATACGCAGTATTTT.

The chain links TRBV10-3 to TRBJ1-4; TRBD1 agrees at 7 bases. This CDR3 spans 17 amino acids. Unmatched junction bases numbered 10, after V lost 6 bases and J lost 0 bases. The germline gives CDR1 ENHRY, CDR2 SYGVKD. The CDR3: CAISRSGGRATNEKLFF. The DNA for the CDR3 is TGTGCCATCAGCCGATCAGGGGGTAGGGCAACTAATGAAAAACTGTTTTTT.

This clonotype was seen many times. V usage is TRBV11-2 and J usage is TRBJ2-3; D not resolved. The CDR3 length is 14 residues. Trimming stripped 1 base from V and 2 bases from J, with 7 bases between. CDR1 and CDR2 (germline): SGHAT, FQNNGV. CDR3 coding DNA: TGTGCCAGCAGCTTAGCCCGGATCACAGATACGCAGTATTTT. Amino acids: CASSLARITDTQYF. The complete variable domain, with remaining parts taken from reference TRBV11-2 and TRBJ2-3, reads EAGVAQSPRYKIIEKRQSVAFWCNPISGHATLYWYQQILGQGPKLLIQFQNNGVVDDSQLPKDRFSAERLKGVDSTLKIQPAKLEDSAVYLCASSLARITDTQYFGPGTRLTVL.

This clonotype was recorded many times. The chain employs TRBV20-1 and TRBJ2-7, with 7 bases matching TRBD1. With 0 bases clipped from V and 2 bases from J, the junction kept 16 bases outside the gene matches. Germline CDR1 DFQATT, CDR2 SNEGSKA (reference sequence). This CDR3 is 18 amino acids long. The CDR3 here is CSARDQTSPGQKAYEQYF. The CDR3 DNA sequence: TGCAGTGCTAGAGATCAAACTTCTCCGGGACAGAAGGCCTACGAGCAGTACTTC.

The CDR3 protein is CASPLGTGGPYEQYF. DNA for the CDR3: TGTGCCAGCCCCCTTGGGACAGGGGGCCCCTACGAGCAGTACTTC. The rearrangement joins TRBV12-3 or TRBV12-4 to TRBJ2-7; 12 bases match TRBD1. V gave up 8 bases and J gave up 2 bases; unmatched junction bases: 7. The length of the CDR3 is 15 residues.

This chain joins TRBV12-5 and TRBJ2-1, with TRBD2 as a possible D gene (7 bases). Germline-derived CDR1 and CDR2 are LGHNT and FRNRAP. The V gene lost 2 bases and the J gene lost 6 bases, with 11 bases spanning the gap. The CDR3 consists of 14 residues. For the CDR3, the DNA is TGTGCTAGTGGTTTGCGGGGGGCCCTCAATGAGCAGTTCTTC. Its translation is CASGLRGALNEQFF. Full variable domain (missing parts from reference TRBV12-5 and TRBJ2-1): DARVTQTPRHKVTEMGQEVTMRCQPILGHNTVFWYRQTMMQGLELLAYFRNRAPLDDSGMPKDRFSAEMPDATLATLKIQPSEPRDSAVYFCASGLRGALNEQFFGPGTRLTVL.

This chain joins TRBV5-1 and TRBJ2-2; D is ambiguous. The germline gives CDR1 SGHRS, CDR2 YFSETQ. This CDR3 is built from 13 residues. Trimming took off 4 bases at V and 3 bases at J, with 7 bases between the two ends. Here the CDR3 reads CASSKRDTGELFF. CDR3 in DNA: TGCGCCAGCAGCAAACGAGACACCGGGGAGCTGTTTTTT. The full variable domain, with the rest looked up from reference TRBV5-1 and TRBJ2-2, is KAGVTQTPRYLIKTRGQQVTLSCSPISGHRSVSWYQQTPGQGLQFLFEYFSETQRNKGNFPGRFSGRQFSNSRSEMNVSTLELGDSALYLCASSKRDTGELFFGEGSRLTVL.

This clonotype was observed a handful of times. The chain is built from TRBV20-1 and TRBJ2-1; D unclear. The CDR3 covers 12 residues. Germline V gene sequence: CDR1 DFQATT, CDR2 SNEGSKA (reference sequence). V was pared by 3 bases and J by 4 bases, with 7 bases between. The CDR3 nucleotides read TGCAGTGCTAGCGGTCGATACAATGAGCAGTTCTTC. It yields the protein CSASGRYNEQFF.

This clonotype was found a few times. The rearrangement uses TRBV6-6 and TRBJ1-2, with no clear D. The V gene lost 6 bases and the J gene lost 5 bases, with 7 bases spanning the gap. The germline V gene encodes CDR1 MNHNY and CDR2 SVGAGI (reference sequence). This CDR3 contains 11 residues. The CDR3, as DNA: TGTGCCAGCAGAGAGGATTATGGCTACACCTTC. Translation gives CASREDYGYTF.

The V call is TRBV12-3 or TRBV12-4, the J call TRBJ2-4; 9 positions match TRBD1. The CDR3 spans 14 residues. The V segment lost 5 bases and the J segment 9 bases; nucleotides outside the gene matches: 8. CDR3 DNA: TGTGCCAGCAGTCGCTGGGACAGGGAGGCCATTCAGTACTTC. As protein: CASSRWDREAIQYF.

The genes are TRBV20-1 and TRBJ1-2; 7 nucleotides line up with TRBD1. Germline V lookup: CDR1 DFQATT, CDR2 SNEGSKA (reference sequence). V was pared by 5 bases and J by 4 bases, with 7 bases of the junction left unmatched. CDR3 size: 13 residues. CDR3 bases: TGCAGTGCTCGGGACAGCGGGATCTATGGCTACACCTTC. It encodes CSARDSGIYGYTF.

This sequence joins TRBV2 and TRBJ1-5, with 9 bases identical to TRBD1. The CDR3 is 18 amino acids. Germline V CDR1 and CDR2: SNHLY, FYNNEI. V lost 4 bases and J lost 2; bases outside the gene matches: 12. CDR3 amino acids: CASSAGTGILSRNQPQHF. The DNA for the CDR3 is TGTGCCAGCAGTGCCGGGACAGGGATCCTATCCCGCAATCAGCCCCAGCATTTT.

This clonotype was picked up a small number of times. The V call is TRBV18, the J call TRBJ2-2; 7 nucleotides align to TRBD1. In germline, CDR1 is KGHSH, CDR2 LQKENI. The CDR3 spans 18 residues. With 3 bases clipped from V and 2 bases from J, the junction kept 12 bases outside the gene matches. In DNA, the CDR3 is TGTGCCAGCTCACCGAAGAACCCGACAGGGACAAACACCGGGGAGCTGTTTTTT. Amino acid sequence: CASSPKNPTGTNTGELFF.

This clonotype was seen more than once but under ten times. The J gene is TRBJ2-7, the V gene TRBV5-1; D gene ambiguous. CDR1 and CDR2 (germline): SGHRS, YFSETQ. The CDR3 runs 12 residues. Trimming pared 4 bases from V and 7 bases from J, leaving 12 bases between. CDR3 region: CASSITTNEQYF. The CDR3 bases are TGCGCCAGCAGCATAACAACAAATGAGCAGTACTTC.